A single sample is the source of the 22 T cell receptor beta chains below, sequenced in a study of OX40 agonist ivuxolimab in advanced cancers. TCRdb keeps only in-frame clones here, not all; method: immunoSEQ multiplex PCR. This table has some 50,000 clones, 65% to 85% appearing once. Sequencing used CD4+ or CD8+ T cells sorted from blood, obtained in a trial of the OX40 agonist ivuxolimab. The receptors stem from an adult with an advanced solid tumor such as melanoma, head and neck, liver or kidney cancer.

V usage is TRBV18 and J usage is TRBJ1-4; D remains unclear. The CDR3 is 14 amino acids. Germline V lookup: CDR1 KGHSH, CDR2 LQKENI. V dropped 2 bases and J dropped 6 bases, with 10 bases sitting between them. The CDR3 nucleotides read TGTGCCAGCTCACCATTTGGGCCCGATGAAAAACTGTTTTTT. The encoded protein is CASSPFGPDEKLFF.

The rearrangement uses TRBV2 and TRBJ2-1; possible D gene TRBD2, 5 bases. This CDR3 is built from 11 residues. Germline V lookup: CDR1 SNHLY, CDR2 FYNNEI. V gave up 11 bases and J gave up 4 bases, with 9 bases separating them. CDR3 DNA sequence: TGTGCCGAAGCGGATTACAATGAGCAGTTCTTC. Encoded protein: CAEADYNEQFF.

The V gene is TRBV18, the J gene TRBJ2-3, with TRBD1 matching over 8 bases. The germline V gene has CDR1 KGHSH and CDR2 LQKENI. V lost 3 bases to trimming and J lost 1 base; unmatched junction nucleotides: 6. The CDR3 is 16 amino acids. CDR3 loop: CASSPFDRGGTDTQYF. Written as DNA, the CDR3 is TGTGCCAGCTCACCCTTCGACAGGGGCGGCACAGATACGCAGTATTTT.

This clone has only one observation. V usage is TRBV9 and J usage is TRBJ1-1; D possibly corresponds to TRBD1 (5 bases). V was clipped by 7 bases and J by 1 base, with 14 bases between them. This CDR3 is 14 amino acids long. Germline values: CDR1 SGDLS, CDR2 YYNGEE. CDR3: CASRTGGENTEAFF. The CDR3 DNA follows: TGTGCCAGCCGAACGGGGGGTGAGAACACTGAAGCTTTCTTT.

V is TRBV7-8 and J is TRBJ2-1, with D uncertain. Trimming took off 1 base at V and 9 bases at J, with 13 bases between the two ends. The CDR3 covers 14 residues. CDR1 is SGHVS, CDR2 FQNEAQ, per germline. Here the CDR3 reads CASSLVIAAGEQFF. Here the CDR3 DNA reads TGTGCCAGCAGCTTAGTGATAGCTGCCGGTGAGCAGTTCTTC.

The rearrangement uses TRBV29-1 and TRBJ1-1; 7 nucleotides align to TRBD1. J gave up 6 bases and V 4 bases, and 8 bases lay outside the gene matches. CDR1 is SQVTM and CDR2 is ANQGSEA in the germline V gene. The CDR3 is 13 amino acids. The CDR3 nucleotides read TGCAGCGTTGTCCCAGGGGGGAGGGCTGAAGCTTTCTTT. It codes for CSVVPGGRAEAFF.

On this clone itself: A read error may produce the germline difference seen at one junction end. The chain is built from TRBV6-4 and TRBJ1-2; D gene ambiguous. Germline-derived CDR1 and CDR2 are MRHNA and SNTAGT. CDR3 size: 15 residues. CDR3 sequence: CASSYSVHWQYGYTF. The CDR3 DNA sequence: TGTGCCAGCAGTTACTCGGTCCATTGGCAGTATGGCTACACCTTC.

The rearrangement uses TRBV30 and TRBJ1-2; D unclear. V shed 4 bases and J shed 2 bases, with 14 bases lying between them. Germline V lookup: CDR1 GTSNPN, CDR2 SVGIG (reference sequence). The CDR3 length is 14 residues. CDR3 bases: TGTGCCTGGATGCCCGAAACCCTAAACTATGGCTACACCTTC. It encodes CAWMPETLNYGYTF.

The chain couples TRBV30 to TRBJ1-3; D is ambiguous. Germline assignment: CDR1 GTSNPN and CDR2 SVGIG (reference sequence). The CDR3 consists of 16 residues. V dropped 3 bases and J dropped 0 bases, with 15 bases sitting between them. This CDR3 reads CAWRARRAYSGNTIYF. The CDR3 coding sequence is TGTGCCTGGAGGGCCCGGCGGGCCTACTCTGGAAACACCATATATTTT.

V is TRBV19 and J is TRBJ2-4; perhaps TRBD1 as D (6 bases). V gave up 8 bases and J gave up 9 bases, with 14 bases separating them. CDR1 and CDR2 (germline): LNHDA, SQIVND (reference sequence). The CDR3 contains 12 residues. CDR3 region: CASSRDNGIQYF. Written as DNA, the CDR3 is TGTGCCAGTTCCCGGGACAATGGCATTCAGTACTTC.

This CDR3 is CASRLAGTDTQYF. DNA of the CDR3: TGCGCCAGCAGACTAGCGGGAACAGATACGCAGTATTTT. The chain links TRBV10-2 to TRBJ2-3; 10 positions match TRBD2. Germline CDR1 is WSHSY and CDR2 is SAAADI. The ends lost 6 bases at V and 3 bases at J; junction bases unmatched: 0. CDR3 size: 13 residues.

CDR3 sequence reads: CASRPGTRNTEAFF. The CDR3 DNA is TGTGCCAGCAGGCCCGGGACCCGGAACACTGAAGCTTTCTTT. The chain uses TRBV6-5 and TRBJ1-1; perhaps TRBD1 as D (5 bases). V was shortened by 6 bases and J by 1 base, with 12 bases between the two germline ends. The CDR3 is made up of 14 amino acids. Germline V CDR1 and CDR2: MNHEY, SVGAGI.

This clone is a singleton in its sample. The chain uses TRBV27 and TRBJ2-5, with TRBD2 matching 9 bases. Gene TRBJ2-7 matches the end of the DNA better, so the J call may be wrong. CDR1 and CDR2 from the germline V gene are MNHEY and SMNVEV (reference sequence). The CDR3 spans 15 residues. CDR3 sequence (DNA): TGTGCCAGCAGGCAGACTAGCGGCGGAGCCTACGAGCAGTACTTC. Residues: CASRQTSGGAYEQYF.

The CDR3 here is CASSEIGGYYGYTF. As DNA, the CDR3 is TGTGCCAGCAGTGAAATCGGGGGCTACTATGGCTACACCTTC. The chain uses TRBV6-5 and TRBJ1-2; weak D call: TRBD1 (6 bases). CDR1 and CDR2 (germline): MNHEY, SVGAGI. This CDR3 has 14 amino acids. The ends were cut back, 5 bases at V and 3 bases at J, with 13 bases in the middle.

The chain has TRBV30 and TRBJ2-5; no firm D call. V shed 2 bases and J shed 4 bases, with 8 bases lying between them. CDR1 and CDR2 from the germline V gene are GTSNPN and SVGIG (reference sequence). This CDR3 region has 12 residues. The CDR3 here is CAWSPRGETQYF. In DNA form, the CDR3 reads TGTGCCTGGAGTCCCCGCGGAGAGACCCAGTACTTC.

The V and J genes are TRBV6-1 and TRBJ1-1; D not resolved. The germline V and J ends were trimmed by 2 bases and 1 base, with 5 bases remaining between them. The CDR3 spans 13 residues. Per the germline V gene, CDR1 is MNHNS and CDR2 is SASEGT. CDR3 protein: CASSEFPNTEAFF. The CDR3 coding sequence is TGTGCCAGCAGTGAATTCCCGAACACTGAAGCTTTCTTT.

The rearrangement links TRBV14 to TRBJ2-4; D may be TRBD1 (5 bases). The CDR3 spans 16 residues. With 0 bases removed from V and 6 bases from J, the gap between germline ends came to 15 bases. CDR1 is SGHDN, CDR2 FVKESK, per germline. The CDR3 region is CASSQDLGLWRNIQYF. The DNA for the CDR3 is TGTGCCAGCAGCCAAGATTTGGGGCTCTGGCGAAACATTCAGTACTTC.

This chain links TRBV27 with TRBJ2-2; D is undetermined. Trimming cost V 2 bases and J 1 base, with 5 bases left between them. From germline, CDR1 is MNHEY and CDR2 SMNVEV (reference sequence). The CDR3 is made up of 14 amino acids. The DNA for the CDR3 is TGTGCCAGCAGTTTACACGGGAACACCGGGGAGCTGTTTTTT. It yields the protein CASSLHGNTGELFF.

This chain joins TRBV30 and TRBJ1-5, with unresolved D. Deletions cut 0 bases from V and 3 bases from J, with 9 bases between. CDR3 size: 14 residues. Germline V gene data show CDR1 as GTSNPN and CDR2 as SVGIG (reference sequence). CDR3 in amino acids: CAWSVKSLNQPQHF. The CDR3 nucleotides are TGTGCCTGGAGTGTAAAAAGTCTCAATCAGCCCCAGCATTTT. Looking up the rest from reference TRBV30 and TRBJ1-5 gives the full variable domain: SQTIHQWPATLVQPVGSPLSLECTVEGTSNPNLYWYRQAAGRGLQLLFYSVGIGQISSEVPQNLSASRPQDRQFILSSKKLLLSDSGFYLCAWSVKSLNQPQHFGDGTRLSIL.

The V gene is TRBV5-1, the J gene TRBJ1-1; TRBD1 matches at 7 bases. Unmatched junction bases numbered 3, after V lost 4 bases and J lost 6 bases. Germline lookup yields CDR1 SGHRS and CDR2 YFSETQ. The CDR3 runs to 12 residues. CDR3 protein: CASSLTGAEAFF. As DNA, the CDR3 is TGCGCCAGCAGCCTCACAGGGGCTGAAGCTTTCTTT.

This CDR3 is CASSWETQTGELFF. The DNA for the CDR3 is TGCGCCAGCAGCTGGGAGACCCAGACCGGGGAGCTGTTTTTT. The chain combines TRBV5-1 with TRBJ2-2; the D gene is possibly TRBD2 (5 bases). Between the trimmed V and J ends, which lost 3 bases and 5 bases, there was a span of 11 bases. The CDR3 loop spans 14 amino acids. Per the germline V gene, CDR1 is SGHRS and CDR2 is YFSETQ.

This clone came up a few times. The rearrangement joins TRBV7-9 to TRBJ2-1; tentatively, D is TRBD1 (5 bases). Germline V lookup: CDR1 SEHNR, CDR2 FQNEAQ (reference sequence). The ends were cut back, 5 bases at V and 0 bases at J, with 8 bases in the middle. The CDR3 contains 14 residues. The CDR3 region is CASSPRGSYNEQFF. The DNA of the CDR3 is TGTGCCAGCAGCCCTAGGGGCTCCTACAATGAGCAGTTCTTC.